The clone carrying this T cell receptor beta chain was detected only once. Its antigen is still unknown. This sample is drawn from a study of shared clonotypes between healthy human individuals. Study-wide points: Clonotype sharing among donors was thought likely to change with sequencing depth.

Measured with immunoSEQ multiplex PCR; TCRdb has only the in-frame clones, and not every one. The profile covers about 520,000 clones, with 81% appearing a single time and about 13% taken by the ten largest. V was shortened by 6 bases and J by 6 bases, with 14 bases between the two germline ends. The CDR3 covers 13 residues. Germline loops: CDR1 MNHEY, CDR2 SMNVEV (reference sequence). The sample taken for sequencing was PBMCs. The rearrangement uses TRBV27 and TRBJ1-2; D is uncertain. This sequence was found in a woman in her thirties or forties in good health. Some clones in this sample may be carry-over from other donors' samples. The chain's CDR3 is CASSPRAGNGYTF. The CDR3 DNA follows: TGTGCCAGCAGCCCGAGGGCGGGCAATGGCTACACCTTC.